These T cell receptor beta chains were read from a single sample in a study of beta chain features in type 1 diabetes. Produced via immunoSEQ multiplex PCR; TCRdb's table is partial and in-frame only. This sample has some 220,000 clones, with 11% found just once. The sequenced sample consisted of central memory CD4+ T cells from blood. These receptors were taken from a man younger than 35 in good health. Each CDR3 is given with its conserved first and last residue. A D gene is named only where the DNA matches it firmly. Not every row has a clone size; where given, it reads once, few, many or a size class.

V,J,D,size,CDR3,DNA
TRBV7-3,TRBJ2-2,.,.,CASSRGTSNTGELFF,TGTGCCAGCAGCAGAGGGACATCGAACACCGGGGAGCTGTTTTTT
TRBV7-6,TRBJ2-1,.,many,CASSLVLGGYNEQFF,TGTGCCAGCAGCTTAGTCTTAGGGGGGTACAATGAGCAGTTCTTC
TRBV14,TRBJ2-7,.,few,CASTHGTPSVEQYF,TGTGCCAGCACCCACGGGACACCGTCGGTGGAGCAGTACTTC
TRBV9,TRBJ1-4,.,few,CASSVGLGLNEKLFF,TGTGCCAGCAGCGTAGGGCTGGGACTTAATGAAAAACTGTTTTTT
TRBV30,TRBJ2-1,TRBD2,many,CAWSPRDYNNEQFF,TGTGCCTGGAGTCCCCGGGACTACAACAATGAGCAGTTCTTC
TRBV14,TRBJ2-7,.,many,CASSRSRGYEQYF,TGTGCCAGCAGCCGGAGCAGGGGCTACGAGCAGTACTTC
TRBV30,TRBJ1-5,.,many,CAWRSGNQPQHF,TGTGCCTGGAGGTCGGGGAATCAGCCCCAGCATTTT
TRBV10-3,TRBJ2-7,.,.,CAISEARYEQYF,TGTGCCATCAGTGAGGCAAGGTACGAGCAGTACTTC
TRBV6-5,TRBJ2-5,TRBD1,.,CASTQTGGETQYF,TGTGCCAGCACTCAGACAGGGGGAGAGACCCAGTACTTC
TRBV5-1,TRBJ2-5,.,few,CASSWTHQETQYF,TGCGCCAGCAGCTGGACACACCAAGAGACCCAGTACTTC
TRBV7-8,TRBJ2-7,.,.,CASSSHLGSYEQYF,TGTGCCAGCAGCTCGCACCTTGGCTCCTACGAGCAGTACTTC
TRBV5-1,TRBJ1-1,TRBD1,few,CASSSPGGYTEAFF,TGCGCCAGCAGCTCCCCAGGGGGGTACACTGAAGCTTTCTTT
TRBV9,TRBJ2-7,.,many,CASSVAGTAYEQYF,TGTGCCAGCAGCGTAGCGGGAACGGCCTACGAGCAGTACTTC
TRBV7-9,TRBJ1-5,.,few,CASSTMGDQPQHF,TGTGCCAGCAGTACCATGGGGGATCAGCCCCAGCATTTT
TRBV7-2,TRBJ2-7,.,many,CASSFSGGPHYEQYF,TGTGCCAGCAGCTTCTCCGGGGGCCCCCACTACGAGCAGTACTTC
TRBV2,TRBJ2-4,TRBD1,.,CASSLSRDRGYF,TGTGCCAGCAGTTTAAGTAGGGACAGGGGTTACTTC
TRBV7-2,TRBJ2-5,.,.,CASSLRPQETQYF,TGTGCCAGCAGCTTACGGCCCCAAGAGACCCAGTACTTC
TRBV5-4,TRBJ2-1,TRBD2,.,CASSLGTSGINEQFF,TGTGCCAGCAGCTTGGGGACTAGCGGGATTAATGAGCAGTTCTTC
TRBV28,TRBJ2-1,.,.,CASSGAYNEQFF,TGTGCCAGCAGCGGAGCCTACAATGAGCAGTTCTTC
TRBV18,TRBJ2-2,.,few,CASSPRLESATGELFF,TGTGCCAGCTCACCGCGACTAGAGTCGGCCACCGGGGAGCTGTTTTTT
TRBV25-1,TRBJ2-2,.,.,CASSPGGRPTFGELFF,TGTGCCAGCAGTCCCGGGGGACGGCCAACGTTCGGGGAGCTGTTTTTT
TRBV11-2,TRBJ2-3,.,.,CASSLNPSGDTQYF,TGTGCCAGCAGCTTAAATCCCTCGGGAGATACGCAGTATTTT
TRBV4-1,TRBJ1-2,.,many,CASSQDGNYGYTF,TGCGCCAGCAGCCAAGATGGTAACTATGGCTACACCTTC
TRBV19,TRBJ1-5,TRBD1,.,CASSALQGRVNQPQHF,TGTGCCAGTAGTGCCTTACAGGGGCGGGTCAATCAGCCCCAGCATTTT
TRBV19,TRBJ1-3,TRBD1,.,CASRRQGTASGNTIYF,TGTGCCAGTAGGCGGCAAGGGACAGCATCTGGAAACACCATATATTTT
TRBV5-1,TRBJ2-1,.,few,CASSLGQLNEQFF,TGCGCCAGCAGCTTGGGTCAACTAAATGAGCAGTTCTTC
TRBV2,TRBJ2-7,TRBD2,few,CASSEIRSGRGSLEQYF,TGTGCCAGCAGTGAAATACGGAGCGGGAGGGGCTCTTTAGAGCAGTACTTC
TRBV28,TRBJ2-7,.,.,CASSALGVRSTYEQYF,TGTGCCAGCAGTGCACTCGGGGTTCGAAGTACCTACGAGCAGTACTTC